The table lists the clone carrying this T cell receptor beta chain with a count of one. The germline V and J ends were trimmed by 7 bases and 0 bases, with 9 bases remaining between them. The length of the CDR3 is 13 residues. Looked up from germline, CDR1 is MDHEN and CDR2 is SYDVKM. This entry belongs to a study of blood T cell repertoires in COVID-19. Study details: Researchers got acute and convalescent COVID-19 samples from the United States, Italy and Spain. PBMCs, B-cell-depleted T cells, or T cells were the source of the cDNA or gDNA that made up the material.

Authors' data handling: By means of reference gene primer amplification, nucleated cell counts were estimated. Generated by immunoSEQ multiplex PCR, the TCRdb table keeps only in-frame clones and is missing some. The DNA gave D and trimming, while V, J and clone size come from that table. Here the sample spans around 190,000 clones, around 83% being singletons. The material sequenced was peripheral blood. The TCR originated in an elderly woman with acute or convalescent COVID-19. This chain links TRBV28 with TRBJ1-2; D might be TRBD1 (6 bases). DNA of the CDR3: TGTGCCAGCAAGGACAGCTCTAACTATGGCTACACCTTC. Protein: CASKDSSNYGYTF.